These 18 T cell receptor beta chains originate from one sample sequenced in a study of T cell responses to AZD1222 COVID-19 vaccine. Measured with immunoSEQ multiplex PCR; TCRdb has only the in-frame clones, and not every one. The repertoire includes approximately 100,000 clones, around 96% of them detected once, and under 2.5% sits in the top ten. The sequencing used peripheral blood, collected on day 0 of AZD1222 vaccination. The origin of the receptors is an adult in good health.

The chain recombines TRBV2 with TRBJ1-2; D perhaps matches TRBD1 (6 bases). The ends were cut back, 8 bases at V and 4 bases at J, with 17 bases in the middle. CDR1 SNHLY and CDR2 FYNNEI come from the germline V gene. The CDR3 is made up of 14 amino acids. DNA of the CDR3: TGTGCCAGCCGAGCATGGGGGCACGGCTATGGCTACACCTTC. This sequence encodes CASRAWGHGYGYTF.

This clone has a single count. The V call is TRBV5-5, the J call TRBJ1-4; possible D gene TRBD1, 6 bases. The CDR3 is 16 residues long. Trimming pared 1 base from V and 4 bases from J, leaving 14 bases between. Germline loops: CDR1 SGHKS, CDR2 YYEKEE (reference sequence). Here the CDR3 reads CASSLPGQAFNEKLFF. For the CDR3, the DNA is TGTGCCAGCAGCTTGCCGGGACAAGCCTTTAATGAAAAACTGTTTTTT.

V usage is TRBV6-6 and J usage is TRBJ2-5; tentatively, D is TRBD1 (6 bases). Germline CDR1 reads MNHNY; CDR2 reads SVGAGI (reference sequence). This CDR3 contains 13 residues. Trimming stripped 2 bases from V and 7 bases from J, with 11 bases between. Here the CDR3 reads CASSYLQGSTQYF. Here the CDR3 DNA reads TGTGCCAGCAGTTACCTCCAGGGGTCGACCCAGTACTTC.

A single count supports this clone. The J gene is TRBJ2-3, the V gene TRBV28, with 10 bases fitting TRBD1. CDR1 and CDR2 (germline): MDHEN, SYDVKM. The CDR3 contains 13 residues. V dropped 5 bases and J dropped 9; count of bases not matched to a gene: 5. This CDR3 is CASSLTGGLTQYF. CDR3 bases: TGTGCCAGCAGTCTGACAGGGGGCTTGACGCAGTATTTT.

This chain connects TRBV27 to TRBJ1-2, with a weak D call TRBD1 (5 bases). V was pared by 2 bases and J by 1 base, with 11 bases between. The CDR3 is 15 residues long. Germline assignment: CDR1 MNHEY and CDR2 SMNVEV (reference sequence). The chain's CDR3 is CASSLKGRGNYGYTF. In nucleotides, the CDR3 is TGTGCCAGCAGTTTAAAGGGGAGGGGTAACTATGGCTACACCTTC.

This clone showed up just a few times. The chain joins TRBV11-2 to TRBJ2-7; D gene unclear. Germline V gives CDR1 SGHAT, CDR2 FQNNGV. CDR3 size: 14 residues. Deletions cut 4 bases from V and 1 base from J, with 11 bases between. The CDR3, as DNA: TGTGCCAGCAGCTCGGACCCTACATCCTACGAGCAGTACTTC. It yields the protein CASSSDPTSYEQYF.

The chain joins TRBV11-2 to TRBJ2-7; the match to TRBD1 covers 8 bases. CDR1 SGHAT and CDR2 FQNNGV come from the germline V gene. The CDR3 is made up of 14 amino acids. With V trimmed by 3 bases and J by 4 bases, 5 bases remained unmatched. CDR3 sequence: CASSFRQGRYEQYF. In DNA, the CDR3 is TGTGCCAGCAGCTTCCGACAGGGGAGGTACGAGCAGTACTTC.

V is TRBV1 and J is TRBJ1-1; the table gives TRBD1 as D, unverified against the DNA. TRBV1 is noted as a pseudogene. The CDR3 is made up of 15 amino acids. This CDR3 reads CTSSRARRGWDEAFF. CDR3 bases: TGCACCAGCAGCCGAGCACGCAGGGGGTGGGATGAAGCTTTCTTT.

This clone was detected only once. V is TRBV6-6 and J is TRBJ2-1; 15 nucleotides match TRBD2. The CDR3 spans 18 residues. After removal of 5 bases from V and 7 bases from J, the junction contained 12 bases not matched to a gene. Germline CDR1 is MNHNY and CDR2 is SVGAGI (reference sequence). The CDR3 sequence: CASSLIPGLAGGWNEQFF. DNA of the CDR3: TGTGCCAGCAGTCTTATACCGGGACTAGCGGGGGGTTGGAATGAGCAGTTCTTC.

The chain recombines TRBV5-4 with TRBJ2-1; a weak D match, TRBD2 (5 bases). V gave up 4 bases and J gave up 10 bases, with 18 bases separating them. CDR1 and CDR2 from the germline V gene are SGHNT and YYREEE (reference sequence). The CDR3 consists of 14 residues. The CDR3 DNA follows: TGTGCCAGCAGCACAAACGGACTCTCACAGGAGCAGTTCTTC. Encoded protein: CASSTNGLSQEQFF.

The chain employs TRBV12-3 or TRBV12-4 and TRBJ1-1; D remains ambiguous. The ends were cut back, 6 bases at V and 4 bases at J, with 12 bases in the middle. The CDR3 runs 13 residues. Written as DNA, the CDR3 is TGTGCCAGCAGCCGCGGATGGGGCACTGAAGCTTTCTTT. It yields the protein CASSRGWGTEAFF.

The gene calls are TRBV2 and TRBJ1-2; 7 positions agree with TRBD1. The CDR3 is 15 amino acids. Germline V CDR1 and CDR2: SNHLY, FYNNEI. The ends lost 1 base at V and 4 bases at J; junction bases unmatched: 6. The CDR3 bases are TGTGCCAGCAGTGAAGGCGTTGCAGGGGGCTATGGCTACACCTTC. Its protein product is CASSEGVAGGYGYTF.

The CDR3 here is CASSGTGTGRPLLNTEAFF. The DNA of the CDR3 is TGCGCCAGCAGCGGTACCGGGACAGGGCGCCCACTATTGAACACTGAAGCTTTCTTT. This chain links TRBV5-1 with TRBJ1-1; 9 nucleotides align to TRBD1. Germline loops: CDR1 SGHRS, CDR2 YFSETQ. The CDR3 has 19 residues. The trim removed 4 bases at V and 0 bases at J, leaving 16 bases unmatched.

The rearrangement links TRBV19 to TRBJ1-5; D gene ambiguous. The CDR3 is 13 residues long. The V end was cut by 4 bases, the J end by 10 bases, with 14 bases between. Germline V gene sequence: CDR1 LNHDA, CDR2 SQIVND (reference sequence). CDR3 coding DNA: TGTGCCAGTAGTAAAAAGGTTTTTCAACCCCAGCATTTT. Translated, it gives CASSKKVFQPQHF.

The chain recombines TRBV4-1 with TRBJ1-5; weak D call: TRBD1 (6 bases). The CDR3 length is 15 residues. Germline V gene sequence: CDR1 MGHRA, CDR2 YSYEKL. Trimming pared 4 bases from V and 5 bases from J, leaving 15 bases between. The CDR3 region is CASSPVLRGDQPQHF. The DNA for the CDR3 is TGCGCCAGCAGCCCCGTCTTAAGGGGGGATCAGCCCCAGCATTTT.

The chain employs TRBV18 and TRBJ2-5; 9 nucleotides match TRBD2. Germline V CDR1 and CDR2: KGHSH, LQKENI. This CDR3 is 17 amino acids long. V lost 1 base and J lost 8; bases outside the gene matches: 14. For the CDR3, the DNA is TGTGCCAGCTCACCACGTTCTCGGGCGGGAGGGCCGGAAACCCAGTACTTC. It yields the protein CASSPRSRAGGPETQYF.

CDR3 nucleotide sequence: TGCGCCAGCAGCCAAGTAGCTGTCACAGCCCAACATAGTTGGCAGTTCTTC. Protein sequence: CASSQVAVTAQHSWQFF. The rearrangement links TRBV4-1 to TRBJ2-1; no reliable D call. Trimming left V 1 base short and J 12 bases short, with 25 bases between. CDR1 MGHRA and CDR2 YSYEKL come from the germline V gene. The CDR3 contains 17 residues.

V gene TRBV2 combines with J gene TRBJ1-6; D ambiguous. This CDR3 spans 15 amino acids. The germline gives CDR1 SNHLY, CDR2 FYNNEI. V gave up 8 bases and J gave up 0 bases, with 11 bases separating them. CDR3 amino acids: CASGGGSSYNSPLHF. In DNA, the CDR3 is TGTGCCAGCGGTGGAGGGAGCTCCTATAATTCACCCCTCCACTTT.